Sequencing of this T cell receptor beta chain was carried out in a study of cytomegalovirus exposure and HLA in healthy donors. The overall study: Samples from HLA-typed donors yielded about 85 million unique TCRs in an early data release. Overall study findings and caveats: Among TCR beta chains of equal frequency, HLA-associated ones were more clonally expanded in a later analysis. The number of N-insertions in an Asian-associated ancestry cluster was reportedly below the roughly 620-donor mean in a later analysis.

Regarding this clone: Antigen unknown.

Researchers ran the PCR with 60 Vbeta and 13 Jbeta primers. The method was immunoSEQ multiplex PCR; TCRdb's version includes in-frame clones alone and lacks a portion of them. The sample has about 76,000 clones, around three quarters seen once; the top ten hold 9.5% to 13%. CDR1 and CDR2 (germline): ENHRY, SYGVKD. The J segment lost 7 bases and the V segment lost 0 bases, leaving 11 bases of the junction unmatched. This CDR3 contains 17 residues. This TCR was sampled from a male donor in good health and CMV-seropositive. The specimen was PBMCs. The chain links TRBV10-3 to TRBJ2-3, with 9 bases lining up with TRBD2. CDR3 region: CAISESGGGEAMYTQYF. The CDR3 coding sequence is TGTGCCATCAGTGAGTCCGGCGGGGGGGAAGCAATGTATACGCAGTATTTT.